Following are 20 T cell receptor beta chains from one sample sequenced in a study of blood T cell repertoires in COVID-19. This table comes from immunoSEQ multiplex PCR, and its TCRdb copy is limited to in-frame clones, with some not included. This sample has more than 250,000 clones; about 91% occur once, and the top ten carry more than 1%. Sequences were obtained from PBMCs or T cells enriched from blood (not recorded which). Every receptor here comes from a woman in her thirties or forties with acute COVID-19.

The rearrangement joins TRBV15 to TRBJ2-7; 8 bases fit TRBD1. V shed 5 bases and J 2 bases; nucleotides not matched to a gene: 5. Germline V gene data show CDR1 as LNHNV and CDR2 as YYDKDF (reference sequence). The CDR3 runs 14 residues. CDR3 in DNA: TGTGCCACCAGCGACGGGACAGGCACCTACGAGCAGTACTTC. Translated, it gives CATSDGTGTYEQYF. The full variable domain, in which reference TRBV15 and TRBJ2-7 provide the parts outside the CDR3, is DAMVIQNPRYQVTQFGKPVTLSCSQTLNHNVMYWYQQKSSQAPKLLFHYYDKDFNNEADTPDNFQSRRPNTSFCFLDIRSPGLGDTAMYLCATSDGTGTYEQYFGPGTRLTVT.

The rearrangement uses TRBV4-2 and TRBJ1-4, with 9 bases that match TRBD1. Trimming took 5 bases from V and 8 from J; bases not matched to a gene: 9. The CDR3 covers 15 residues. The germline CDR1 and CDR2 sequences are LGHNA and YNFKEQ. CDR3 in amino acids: CASSFRQGGEEKLFF. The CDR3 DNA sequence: TGTGCCAGCAGCTTTCGACAGGGGGGAGAAGAAAAACTGTTTTTT.

CDR3 protein: CASSRHGLGSPLHF. The CDR3 coding sequence is TGTGCCAGCAGCCGGCATGGACTCGGGTCACCCCTCCACTTT. The chain couples TRBV11-2 to TRBJ1-6, with D unresolved. V was pared by 5 bases and J by 10 bases, with 15 bases between. Germline CDR1 is SGHAT and CDR2 is FQNNGV. The CDR3 is made up of 14 amino acids.

CDR3 nucleotides: TGCGCCAGCAGGACAGGGGGCCGTAATTCACCCCTCCACTTT. Protein: CASRTGGRNSPLHF. The rearrangement links TRBV10-2 to TRBJ1-6; the match to TRBD1 covers 10 bases. Losses at the gene ends were 6 bases for V and 6 bases for J; bases not matched to a gene: 2. Germline V gene sequence: CDR1 WSHSY, CDR2 SAAADI. There are 14 residues in the CDR3.

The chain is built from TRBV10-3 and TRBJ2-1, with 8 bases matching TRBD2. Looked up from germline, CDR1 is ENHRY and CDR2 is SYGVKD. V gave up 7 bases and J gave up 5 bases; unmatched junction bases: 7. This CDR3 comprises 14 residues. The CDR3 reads CAIMDGRDNNEQFF. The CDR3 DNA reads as TGTGCCATCATGGACGGGAGGGACAACAATGAGCAGTTCTTC.

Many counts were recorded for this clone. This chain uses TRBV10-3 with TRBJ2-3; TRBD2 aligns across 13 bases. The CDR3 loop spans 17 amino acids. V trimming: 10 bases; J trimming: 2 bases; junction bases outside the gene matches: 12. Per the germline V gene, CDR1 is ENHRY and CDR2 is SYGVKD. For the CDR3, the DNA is TGTGCCACCATAGCCGGGACTAGCGGGACTGTCACAGATACGCAGTATTTT. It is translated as CATIAGTSGTVTDTQYF.

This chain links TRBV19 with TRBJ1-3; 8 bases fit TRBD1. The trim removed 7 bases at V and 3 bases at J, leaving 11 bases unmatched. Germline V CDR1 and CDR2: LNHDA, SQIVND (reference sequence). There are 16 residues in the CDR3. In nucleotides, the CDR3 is TGTGCCAGTACGTTAGGACAGGGAACTGTTGGAAACACCATATATTTT. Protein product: CASTLGQGTVGNTIYF.

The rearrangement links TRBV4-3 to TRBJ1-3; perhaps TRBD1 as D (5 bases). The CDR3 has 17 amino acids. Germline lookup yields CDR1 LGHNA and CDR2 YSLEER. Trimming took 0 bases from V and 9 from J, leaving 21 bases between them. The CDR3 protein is CASSQDRAGLVGSTIYF. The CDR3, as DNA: TGCGCCAGCAGCCAAGATCGGGCAGGGTTAGTAGGTAGCACCATATATTTT.

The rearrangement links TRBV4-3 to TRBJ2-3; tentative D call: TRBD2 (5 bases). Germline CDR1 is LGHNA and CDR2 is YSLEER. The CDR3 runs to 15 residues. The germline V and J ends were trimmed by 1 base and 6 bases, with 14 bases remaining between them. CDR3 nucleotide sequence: TGCGCCAGCAGCCAAGTCGTAACACCGGGGGATACGCAGTATTTT. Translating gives CASSQVVTPGDTQYF.

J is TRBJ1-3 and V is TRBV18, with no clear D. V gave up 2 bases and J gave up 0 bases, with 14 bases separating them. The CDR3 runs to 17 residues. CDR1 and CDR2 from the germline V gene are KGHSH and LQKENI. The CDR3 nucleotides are TGTGCCAGCTCACCATGGAGCAAGAGTAGCTCTGGAAACACCATATATTTT. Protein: CASSPWSKSSSGNTIYF.

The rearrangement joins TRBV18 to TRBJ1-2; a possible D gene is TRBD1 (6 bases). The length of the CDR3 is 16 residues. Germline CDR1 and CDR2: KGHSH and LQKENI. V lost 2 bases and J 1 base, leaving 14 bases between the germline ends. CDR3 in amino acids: CASSPDADRINYGYTF. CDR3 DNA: TGTGCCAGCTCACCAGATGCTGACAGGATTAACTATGGCTACACCTTC.

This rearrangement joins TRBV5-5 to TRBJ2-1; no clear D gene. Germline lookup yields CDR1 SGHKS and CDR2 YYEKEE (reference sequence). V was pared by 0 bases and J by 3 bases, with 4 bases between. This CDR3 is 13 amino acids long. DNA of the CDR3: TGTGCCAGCAGCTTGGTTAGCTACAATGAGCAGTTCTTC. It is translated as CASSLVSYNEQFF.

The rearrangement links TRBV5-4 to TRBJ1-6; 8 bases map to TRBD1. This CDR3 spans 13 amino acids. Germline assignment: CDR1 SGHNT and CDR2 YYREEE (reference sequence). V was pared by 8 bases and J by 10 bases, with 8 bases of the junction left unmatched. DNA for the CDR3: TGTGCCAGTAGGGAGACAGGGGCCTCACCCCTCCACTTT. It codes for CASRETGASPLHF.

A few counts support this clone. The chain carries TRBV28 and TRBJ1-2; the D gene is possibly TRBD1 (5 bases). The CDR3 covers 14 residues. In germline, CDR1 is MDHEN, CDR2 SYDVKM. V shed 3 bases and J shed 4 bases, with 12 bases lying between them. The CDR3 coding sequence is TGTGCCAGCAGTTTTCCGACAGCGAGCTATGGCTACACCTTC. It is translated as CASSFPTASYGYTF.

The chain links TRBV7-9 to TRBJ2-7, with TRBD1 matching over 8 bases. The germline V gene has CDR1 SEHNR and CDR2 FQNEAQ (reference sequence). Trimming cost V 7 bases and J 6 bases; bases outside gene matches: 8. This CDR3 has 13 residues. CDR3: CASTRTGLGEQYF. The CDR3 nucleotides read TGTGCCAGCACCCGGACAGGGTTAGGCGAGCAGTACTTC. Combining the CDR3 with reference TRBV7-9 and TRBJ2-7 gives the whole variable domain DTGVSQNPRHKITKRGQNVTFRCDPISEHNRLYWYRQTLGQGPEFLTYFQNEAQLEKSRLLSDRFSAERPKGSFSTLEIQRTEQGDSAMYLCASTRTGLGEQYFGPGTRLTVT.

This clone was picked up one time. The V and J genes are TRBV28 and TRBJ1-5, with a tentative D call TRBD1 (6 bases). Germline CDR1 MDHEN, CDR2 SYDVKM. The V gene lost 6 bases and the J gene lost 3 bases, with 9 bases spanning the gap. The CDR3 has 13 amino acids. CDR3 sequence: CASRTGDNQPQHF. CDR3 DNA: TGTGCCAGCAGGACAGGAGACAATCAGCCCCAGCATTTT.

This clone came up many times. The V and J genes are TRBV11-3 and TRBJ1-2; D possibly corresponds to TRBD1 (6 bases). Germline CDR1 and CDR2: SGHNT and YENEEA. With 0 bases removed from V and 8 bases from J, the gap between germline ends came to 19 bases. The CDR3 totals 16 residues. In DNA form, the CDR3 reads TGTGCCAGCAGCTTAGATCCCACCACAGGGTCGGGGGGCTACACCTTC. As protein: CASSLDPTTGSGGYTF.

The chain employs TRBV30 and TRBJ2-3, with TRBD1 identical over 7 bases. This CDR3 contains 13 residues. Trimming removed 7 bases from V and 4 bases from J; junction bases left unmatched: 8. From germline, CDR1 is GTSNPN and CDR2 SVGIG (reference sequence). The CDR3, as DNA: TGTGCCTTAAACAGGGGAGCAGCAGATACGCAGTATTTT. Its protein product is CALNRGAADTQYF.

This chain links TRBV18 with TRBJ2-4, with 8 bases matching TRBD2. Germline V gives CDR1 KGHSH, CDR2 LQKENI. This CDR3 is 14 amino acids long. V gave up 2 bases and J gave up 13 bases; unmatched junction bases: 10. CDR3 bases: TGTGCCAGCTCACCATTAGCGGGACTGGGGGAACAGTACTTC. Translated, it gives CASSPLAGLGEQYF. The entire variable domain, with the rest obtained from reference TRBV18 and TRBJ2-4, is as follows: NAGVMQNPRHLVRRRGQEARLRCSPMKGHSHVYWYRQLPEEGLKFMVYLQKENIIDESGMPKERFSAEFPKEGPSILRIQQVVRGDSAAYFCASSPLAGLGEQYFGAGTRLSVL.

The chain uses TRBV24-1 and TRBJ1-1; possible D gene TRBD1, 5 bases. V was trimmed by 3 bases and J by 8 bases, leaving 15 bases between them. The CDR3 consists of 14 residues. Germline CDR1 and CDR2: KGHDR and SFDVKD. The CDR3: CATSDGPGGSEAFF. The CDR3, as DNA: TGTGCCACCAGTGATGGACCGGGGGGTTCCGAAGCTTTCTTT.